This T cell receptor beta chain was sequenced in a study of CXCR3-negative and CXCR3-positive naive CD8 T cells. Across the whole study: Across all libraries, TRB reads numbered roughly 140 million, with about 1.5 +/- 0.3 million in each library. Overall study results and limits: The TRB CDR3s that CXCR3-positive naive cells carried were more hydrophobic than those of CXCR3-negative naive cells. For memory CD8+ cells diversity was much lower, but both naive subsets had comparably high diversity. Comparison of naive CXCR3-negative and CXCR3-positive cells revealed similar TRBV-TRBJ usage, while memory cells differed.

It was by 5' RACE with UMI labels that the TRB cDNA libraries were prepared. TCRdb processed the 5' RACE reads again and assigns one entry to each CDR3 protein, with no DNA. Its table lists 70,000 to 100,000 distinct CDR3 sequences. The CDR3 spans 12 residues. In germline, CDR1 is SEHNR, CDR2 FQNEAQ (reference sequence). Comment on this clonotype: Its antigen is unknown.

The specimen was naive CXCR3- CD8+ T cells from blood. The subset was: CD45RO-CCR7+CD27+CD95- naive CD8+ T cells lacking CXCR3 (TNR3-). The chain uses TRBV7-9 and TRBJ2-1; TCRdb indicates TRBD2, and absent DNA this call remains unverified. The TCR comes from a human donor in good health. Some clones in this sample may be carry-over from other donors' samples. This CDR3 reads CASSTTSDEQFF.